Below, 30 T cell receptor beta chains from the same sample are listed, as sequenced in a study of radiotherapy plus CTLA-4 blockade in lung cancer. Generated by immunoSEQ multiplex PCR, the TCRdb table keeps only in-frame clones and is missing some. This sample has about 120,000 clones, with 78% found just once. Sample: peripheral blood, taken from a patient treated with radiotherapy plus ipilimumab. The receptors derive from a human donor with non-small cell lung cancer who had a partial response to radiotherapy plus ipilimumab.

This clone was detected once. The CDR3 region is CASQGLAGSYNEQFF. The CDR3 DNA is TGTGCCTCCCAAGGGCTAGCGGGCTCCTACAATGAGCAGTTCTTC. The rearrangement uses TRBV18 and TRBJ2-1, with 8 bases matching TRBD2. CDR3 length equals 15 residues. J lost 0 bases, V lost 11 bases, and 9 bases had no gene match. The germline V gene encodes CDR1 KGHSH and CDR2 LQKENI.

V is TRBV7-2 and J is TRBJ1-5, with 7 nucleotides matching TRBD1. This CDR3 region has 15 residues. Looked up from germline, CDR1 is SGHTA and CDR2 is FQGNSA. The ends lost 1 base at V and 4 bases at J; junction bases unmatched: 4. CDR3 DNA sequence: TGTGCCAGCAGCTTAGTCCCGGGACAGAATCAGCCCCAGCATTTT. Translated: CASSLVPGQNQPQHF.

The V call is TRBV6-1, the J call TRBJ1-1, with TRBD1 identical over 9 bases. The length of the CDR3 is 13 residues. After removal of 4 bases from V and 12 bases from J, the junction contained 9 bases not matched to a gene. Germline V gives CDR1 MNHNS, CDR2 SASEGT. The DNA of the CDR3 is TGTGCCAGCAGTGTTGAACAGGGGGCTTTTACTTTCTTT. Translated: CASSVEQGAFTFF.

This clone has only a few counts. The junction departs from the called germline gene at one end, perhaps through a read error. The CDR3 region has the DNA TGTGCCAGCAGCCCCGCAACTAATGAAAACCTGTTTTTT. Translation gives CASSPATNENLFF. The V call is TRBV7-9, the J call TRBJ1-4; unclear D gene. There are 13 residues in the CDR3. Germline CDR1 and CDR2: SEHNR and FQNEAQ (reference sequence). Together with reference TRBV7-9 and TRBJ1-4, the CDR3 gives the full variable domain: DTGVSQNPRHKITKRGQNVTFRCDPISEHNRLYWYRQTLGQGPEFLTYFQNEAQLEKSRLLSDRFSAERPKGSFSTLEIQRTEQGDSAMYLCASSPATNENLFFGSGTQLSVL.

This clone was counted between two and nine times. The same CDR3 arises from other DNA sequences in this sample as well. The chain carries TRBV19 and TRBJ1-3; TRBD1 aligns across 8 bases. The germline V gene encodes CDR1 LNHDA and CDR2 SQIVND (reference sequence). The length of the CDR3 is 13 residues. J gave up 1 base and V 8 bases, and 1 base lay outside the gene matches. This CDR3 is CASGQGSGNTIYF. Here the CDR3 DNA reads TGTGCCAGTGGACAGGGTTCTGGAAACACCATATATTTT.

The chain combines TRBV6-1 with TRBJ1-1, with D tentatively TRBD1 (6 bases). V shed 4 bases and J shed 0 bases, with 18 bases lying between them. The CDR3 loop spans 17 amino acids. Germline loops: CDR1 MNHNS, CDR2 SASEGT. In DNA form, the CDR3 reads TGTGCCAGCAGTGTAGGCAGGGGTTCATGGATGAACACTGAAGCTTTCTTT. Translated: CASSVGRGSWMNTEAFF.

J is TRBJ1-5 and V is TRBV7-8; tentatively, D is TRBD1 (6 bases). The V end was cut by 2 bases, the J end by 0 bases, with 14 bases between. CDR1 and CDR2 from the germline V gene are SGHVS and FQNEAQ. The CDR3 extends over 17 amino acids. The CDR3 region has the DNA TGTGCCAGCAGCTTACTAGGGACATCGGTTAGCAATCAGCCCCAGCATTTT. It is translated as CASSLLGTSVSNQPQHF.

About this clone itself: At the DNA level, this CDR3 is encoded by other sequences in the same sample as well. The chain couples TRBV7-2 to TRBJ1-2; 9 nucleotides agree with TRBD1. This CDR3 is built from 13 residues. In germline, CDR1 is SGHTA, CDR2 FQGNSA. The V gene end was trimmed by 4 bases and the J gene end by 4 bases; junction bases not matched to a gene: 1. The chain's CDR3 is CASSSGQGYGYTF. The CDR3 DNA follows: TGTGCCAGCAGCTCGGGACAGGGCTATGGCTACACCTTC.

The rearrangement joins TRBV6-5 to TRBJ2-2; D is unresolved. The germline CDR1 and CDR2 sequences are MNHEY and SVGAGI. Trimming stripped 4 bases from V and 6 bases from J, with 9 bases between. There are 13 residues in the CDR3. CDR3 loop: CASSSRSAGELFF. The CDR3 nucleotides are TGTGCCAGCAGTTCGCGTTCCGCCGGGGAGCTGTTTTTT.

This chain links TRBV18 with TRBJ2-1, with D maybe TRBD1 (5 bases). V lost 3 bases and J lost 0, with 9 bases in between. The CDR3 totals 15 residues. In germline, CDR1 is KGHSH, CDR2 LQKENI. CDR3 bases: TGTGCCAGCTCACCGTGGACAAGCTCCTACAATGAGCAGTTCTTC. Protein sequence: CASSPWTSSYNEQFF.

The chain has TRBV7-2 and TRBJ2-2, with D hard to call. CDR3 length equals 12 residues. V was pared by 5 bases and J by 8 bases, with 9 bases between. Germline CDR1 is SGHTA and CDR2 is FQGNSA. In DNA, the CDR3 is TGTGCCAGCAGCACGCCCGGTGGGGAGCTGTTTTTT. Translated, it gives CASSTPGGELFF. The variable domain in full, with the rest retrieved from reference TRBV7-2 and TRBJ2-2, is GAGVSQSPSNKVTEKGKDVELRCDPISGHTALYWYRQSLGQGLEFLIYFQGNSAPDKSGLPSDRFSAERTGGSVSTLTIQRTQQEDSAVYLCASSTPGGELFFGEGSRLTVL.

This chain links TRBV15 with TRBJ1-2; maybe TRBD1 (6 bases). The CDR3 length is 16 residues. V lost 1 base, J lost 8 bases, and 20 bases lay in between. Germline assignment: CDR1 LNHNV and CDR2 YYDKDF (reference sequence). The CDR3 sequence: CATSRVRGGAIGGYTF. CDR3 sequence (DNA): TGTGCCACCAGCAGAGTCCGGGGGGGGGCAATTGGAGGCTACACCTTC.

This clone showed up just once. The chain employs TRBV11-3 and TRBJ2-2, with TRBD2 matching over 9 bases. Germline V gene lookup returns CDR1 SGHNT and CDR2 YENEEA. The CDR3 runs to 16 residues. Trimming at V came to 5 bases and at J to 7 bases, leaving 11 bases not matched to a gene. The CDR3 protein is CASSPAGGRAFGELFF. The CDR3 DNA reads TGTGCCAGCAGCCCTGCGGGCGGGAGGGCCTTCGGGGAGCTGTTTTTT.

DNA for the CDR3: TGTGCCAGCAGGGGGACTAGCGGGCCCAATGAGCAGTTCTTC. It codes for CASRGTSGPNEQFF. The rearrangement joins TRBV7-2 to TRBJ2-1, with 12 bases fitting TRBD2. The CDR3 covers 14 residues. With V trimmed by 6 bases and J by 6 bases, 3 bases remained unmatched. In germline, CDR1 is SGHTA, CDR2 FQGNSA. The complete variable domain, with remaining parts taken from reference TRBV7-2 and TRBJ2-1, reads GAGVSQSPSNKVTEKGKDVELRCDPISGHTALYWYRQSLGQGLEFLIYFQGNSAPDKSGLPSDRFSAERTGGSVSTLTIQRTQQEDSAVYLCASRGTSGPNEQFFGPGTRLTVL.

The chain couples TRBV2 to TRBJ2-2; D is unresolved. The V gene's germline CDR1 is SNHLY and CDR2 FYNNEI. The CDR3 length is 12 residues. V lost 8 bases and J 3 bases, leaving 7 bases between the germline ends. CDR3 sequence reads: CASGSYTGELFF. In nucleotides, the CDR3 is TGTGCCAGCGGCTCTTACACCGGGGAGCTGTTTTTT.

This rearrangement joins TRBV10-3 to TRBJ1-2; a weak D match, TRBD1 (5 bases). From germline, CDR1 is ENHRY and CDR2 SYGVKD. Trimming removed 6 bases at V and 5 bases at J, with 16 bases between. The CDR3 runs 14 residues. CDR3 nucleotides: TGTGCCATCAGCCCGGGACTTCAGTCTTATGGCTACACCTTC. Its protein product is CAISPGLQSYGYTF.

A note on this clone: Relative to the germline gene, one junction end is altered; a read error may explain this. The chain employs TRBV7-7 and TRBJ2-5, with 7 bases lining up with TRBD2. This CDR3 is built from 16 residues. The germline V gene encodes CDR1 SSHAT and CDR2 FNYEAQ (reference sequence). CDR3 DNA: TGTGCTAGCAGCGTCTCCTGGGGCCAAGCGGGGGAGACCCAGTACTTC. The encoded protein is CASSVSWGQAGETQYF.

The CDR3: CASSNPLAGGSQETQYF. The CDR3, as DNA: TGTGCCAGCAGCAATCCTCTAGCGGGAGGGTCTCAAGAGACCCAGTACTTC. This chain connects TRBV11-2 to TRBJ2-5; 12 bases align to TRBD2. Trimming cost V 5 bases and J 2 bases; bases outside gene matches: 9. The CDR3 has 17 residues. Germline lookup yields CDR1 SGHAT and CDR2 FQNNGV.

The chain couples TRBV6-4 to TRBJ1-1; tentatively, D is TRBD1 (5 bases). V dropped 3 bases and J dropped 6 bases, with 17 bases sitting between them. In germline, CDR1 is MRHNA, CDR2 SNTAGT. CDR3 length equals 15 residues. CDR3 sequence reads: CASSESWSGRPEAFF. CDR3 in DNA: TGTGCCAGCAGTGAGAGTTGGTCAGGGAGGCCTGAAGCTTTCTTT.

V usage is TRBV7-9 and J usage is TRBJ2-2; TRBD2 agrees at 7 bases. Germline CDR1 is SEHNR and CDR2 is FQNEAQ (reference sequence). The CDR3 loop spans 16 amino acids. Unmatched junction bases numbered 11, after V lost 6 bases and J lost 4 bases. The CDR3 reads CASSKESGVGTGELFF. The DNA for the CDR3 is TGTGCCAGCAGTAAAGAGAGCGGGGTGGGCACCGGGGAGCTGTTTTTT.

This CDR3 reads CSAWTGGDGYTF. CDR3 in DNA: TGCAGCGCTTGGACAGGGGGCGATGGCTACACCTTC. The chain is built from TRBV29-1 and TRBJ1-2, with 11 bases fitting TRBD1. Losses at the gene ends were 7 bases for V and 6 bases for J; bases not matched to a gene: 4. The CDR3 is made up of 12 amino acids. CDR1 is SQVTM, CDR2 ANQGSEA, per germline.

J is TRBJ2-1 and V is TRBV5-1; D is unresolved. This CDR3 is 15 amino acids long. The germline gives CDR1 SGHRS, CDR2 YFSETQ. Trimming removed 2 bases at V and 4 bases at J, with 13 bases between. For the CDR3, the DNA is TGCGCCAGCAGCTTCGAACGCTTAGCTTACAATGAGCAGTTCTTC. It codes for CASSFERLAYNEQFF.

The chain combines TRBV6-5 with TRBJ1-1, with a weak D call TRBD1 (5 bases). Germline-derived CDR1 and CDR2 are MNHEY and SVGAGI. Trimming took 6 bases from V and 7 from J, leaving 18 bases between them. This CDR3 contains 14 residues. The CDR3 DNA reads as TGTGCCAGCAGCTCCCCCAGGGCCGGAGTTGAAGCTTTCTTT. It yields the protein CASSSPRAGVEAFF.

This chain joins TRBV28 and TRBJ2-3; 14 bases are shared with TRBD2. V shed 6 bases and J 5 bases; nucleotides not matched to a gene: 19. Germline V gene data show CDR1 as MDHEN and CDR2 as SYDVKM. The CDR3 has 20 amino acids. In nucleotides, the CDR3 is TGTGCCAGCAGCCCAAGAGTTCTGACTAGCGGGAGGGCCGTGGTAGATACGCAGTATTTT. Its protein is CASSPRVLTSGRAVVDTQYF.

The J gene is TRBJ2-1, the V gene TRBV9; 12 bases are a match to TRBD2. This CDR3 comprises 15 residues. CDR1 is SGDLS, CDR2 YYNGEE, per germline. V gave up 4 bases and J gave up 10 bases; unmatched junction bases: 9. CDR3 nucleotide sequence: TGTGCCAGCAGCCCAACTAGCGGGAGGTTCCGGGAGCAGTTCTTC. Encoded protein: CASSPTSGRFREQFF.

The chain joins TRBV2 to TRBJ2-3, with 16 bases fitting TRBD2. In germline, CDR1 is SNHLY, CDR2 FYNNEI. This CDR3 has 19 residues. V dropped 4 bases and J dropped 4; count of bases not matched to a gene: 11. The CDR3 nucleotides read TGTGCCAGCAGTGCGGGACTAGCGGGAGGGCCCTCGAGGGCAGATACGCAGTATTTT. Translating it yields CASSAGLAGGPSRADTQYF.

This clone was picked up one time. The CDR3 sequence is CASSYSTTRETQYF. In nucleotides, the CDR3 is TGTGCCAGCAGTTACTCGACTACCCGTGAGACCCAGTACTTC. J is TRBJ2-5 and V is TRBV6-5; tentatively, D is TRBD2 (5 bases). This CDR3 has 14 amino acids. Trimming pared 0 bases from V and 5 bases from J, leaving 10 bases between. Looked up from germline, CDR1 is MNHEY and CDR2 is SVGAGI.

The rearrangement uses TRBV4-1 and TRBJ2-1; 8 bases match TRBD2. Germline V gives CDR1 MGHRA, CDR2 YSYEKL. The CDR3 consists of 14 residues. V was pared by 3 bases and J by 8 bases, with 6 bases of the junction left unmatched. The CDR3 loop is CASSHMPGGDEQFF. DNA for the CDR3: TGCGCCAGCAGCCATATGCCGGGGGGGGATGAGCAGTTCTTC.

The chain links TRBV7-2 to TRBJ1-1; TRBD1 might be the D (5 bases). Germline values: CDR1 SGHTA, CDR2 FQGNSA. The ends were cut back, 1 base at V and 1 base at J, with 13 bases in the middle. The CDR3 spans 16 residues. CDR3 loop: CASSLGGWGGNTEAFF. The CDR3 region has the DNA TGTGCCAGCAGCTTAGGGGGATGGGGGGGGAACACTGAAGCTTTCTTT.

In nucleotides, the CDR3 is TGTGCCAGCAGTTCCCCGACAATGAACACTGAAGCTTTCTTT. As protein: CASSSPTMNTEAFF. This chain uses TRBV27 with TRBJ1-1; D is unresolved. Trimming left V 4 bases short and J 0 bases short, with 9 bases between. The germline CDR1 and CDR2 sequences are MNHEY and SMNVEV (reference sequence). This CDR3 has 14 amino acids.